This entry describes one T cell receptor (beta chain). This receptor's antigen is unknown. There are no base qualities to consult, and no much larger clone falls within one base. The record originates from a study of shared clonotypes between healthy human individuals (dated by TCRdb to the early 2020s). About the full investigation: The cohort included a few men and two women between 18 and 49 years of age. For each donor, CD4 naive and CD4 memory were each given three plates, CD8 naive was given two plates, and CD8 memory was given one plate. Blood TCR repertoires of about 5 healthy adults were deeply sequenced to estimate repertoire size and the extent of clonotype sharing between individuals. To increase sequencing depth and limit assay-specific biases, different laboratories used diverse techniques to prepare libraries and sequence TCR repertoires. Leukapheresis yielded between about 0.9 and 9.5 billion PBMCs per donor.

The research as a whole found: Sharing across several donors was observed for around 5% of naive CD4, 3% to 4% of naive CD8, over 2% of memory CD4, and approximately 0.41% of memory CD8 clonotypes. Estimated clonotype richness was generally larger for naive than for memory subsets. Based on pairwise subsampling, the degree of clonotype sharing among donors was expected to be affected by sequencing depth. Even with the large sequencing depth, rarefaction of the sorted-subset datasets indicated that sequencing was incomplete. Because the study included a small number of donors, the genetic and exposure-history diversity represented was limited. Only blood was sampled, and tissue TCR repertoires likely differ from those in blood. Compared with non-shared clonotypes, the clonotypes found in all four sorted-subset donors had higher generation probabilities.

Using the deep immunoSEQ assay, TCR CDR3 regions were amplified from genomic DNA by multiplex PCR. For each cell subset, the extracted genomic DNA was distributed evenly across all wells of several immunoSEQ 96-well plates, and each plate served as one replicate. For sorted subsets, roughly 0.2 ug genomic DNA, equal to 25,000 to 35,000 T cell genomes, was loaded into each replicate PCR. Purified libraries were measured with a Qubit 3.0 fluorometer, size-checked on a Bioanalyzer 2100, and measured again with the KAPA Library Quantification kit. A separate single-read 150-cycle Illumina NextSeq 550 flow cell was used to sequence each immunoSEQ 96-well plate. Per the authors' processing: Because the immunoSEQ output held only junctional sequences and lacked quality scores, the filtering could not match the filtering applied to full-length reads. Sequences were annotated with PyIR, a Python wrapper for IgBLAST v1.9, and V/J genes and CDR3 were assigned using IMGT germline references. Any read was removed if the V/J assignment was weak (E-value above 1e-6), the CDR3 was missing, or the read contained stop codons, out-of-frame junctions, or ambiguous translated residues. V3J clonotypes were defined as sequences sharing the same inferred V gene, J gene, and CDR3 amino acid sequence. Percentage overlap between repertoires was calculated by dividing the number of shared unique clonotypes by the size of the smaller repertoire. RTK rarefaction, the Chao1 estimator, and Recon v2.1 estimates of unobserved clonotypes were used to assess repertoire richness. OLGA was used to compute generation probabilities for all TCRbeta clonotypes that the gDNA method yielded from a few donors. Entries here come from immuneACCESS through TCRdb and include only in-frame sequences with V and J called. Some clones fail to appear in such tables; in the studies checked, an unresolved V gene covers under half of the shortfall, and the cause of the remainder is unknown. The DNA gave D and trimming, while V, J and clone size come from that table. Within this sample are roughly 2 million clones, with roughly 95% of them counted one time only. 0.85% to 1.3% of the sample goes to the ten largest clones.

CD8 naive samples were CD45RO-negative cells positively selected for CCR7, giving a CD45RA+CCR7+ population that excluded TemRA cells. The donors were healthy, HIV-negative adults who had no recently reported acute infections or vaccinations. Every donor was a Caucasian adult living in Nashville, Tennessee, USA. Blood was collected by leukapheresis, and PBMCs were isolated by Ficoll-Histopaque density gradient centrifugation and then cryopreserved in liquid nitrogen vapor phase. Analytical flow cytometry was used to check the purity and quantity of every magnetically sorted T cell population. From each sorted fraction, genomic DNA was isolated and quantified by UV absorbance on a Nanodrop 2000c. The specimen sequenced was naive CD8+ T cells sorted from blood. Reading the label with the study, this specimen's cell subset or site is: CD45RA+CCR7+. The sequence came from a man between 18 and 35 years old in good health.

The nucleotide sequence is given as TGTGCCAGCAGCGGCGTAGGCCTCGGCACTGAAGCTTTCTTT. Its translation is CASSGVGLGTEAFF. The sequence links TRBV13 to TRBJ1-1, with the D gene too uncertain to name. Per the germline V gene (reference sequence), PRHDT is the CDR1 and FYEKMQ is the CDR2. V was cut back by 5 bases and J by 4 bases, leaving a gap of 14 bases between them. The CDR3 goes from the cysteine to the phenylalanine over 14 residues. The read is trimmed to its CDR3 DNA, 42 bases read in frame from base 1.